What follows are 20 T cell receptor beta chains derived from one specimen sequenced in a study of tumor-infiltrating lymphocytes in primary liver carcinoma. From 500 ng of total RNA, TCR beta-specific cDNA was reverse-transcribed using a constant-region primer. It was through three nested multiplex PCR rounds of slightly modified ARM-PCR that TCR beta libraries arose. Rounds one and two of PCR, each of 10 cycles, were primed with TRBV1-TRBV30 forward primers and a C-beta reverse primer. TCRdb ran MiXCR on the multiplex PCR reads and lists one entry per CDR3 protein. The table lists 45,000 or so distinct CDR3 sequences, roughly 74% of them singletons. Between 20 and 30 mg of unsorted bulk tissue served as the source from which RNA and DNA were co-extracted. The specimen was tumor-adjacent normal liver tissue. Every receptor here comes from a woman in her thirties with primary liver carcinoma and hepatitis B virus infection.

This clonotype was detected many times. The chain has TRBV2 and TRBJ2-4; 9 bases map to TRBD2. Trimming removed 7 bases from V and 1 base from J; junction bases left unmatched: 5. CDR1 is SNHLY, CDR2 FYNNEI, per germline. This CDR3 is 15 amino acids long. In nucleotides, the CDR3 is TGTGCCAGCACCCCTAGCGGGATTGCCAAAAACATTCAGTACTTC. This gives the protein CASTPSGIAKNIQYF.

A remark on this clonotype: The CDR3 does not close with the conserved phenylalanine or tryptophan, likely indicating a read error. The V call is TRBV5-1, the J call TRBJ2-1; the D gene is possibly TRBD2 (6 bases). Germline-derived CDR1 and CDR2 are SGHRS and YFSETQ. Deletions cut 7 bases from V and 10 bases from J, with 21 bases between. The CDR3 is made up of 14 amino acids. The CDR3 reads CASGRWSGETEQFL. The CDR3 DNA reads as TGCGCCAGCGGTCGGTGGTCGGGGGAGACAGAGCAGTTCTTA.

Many counts were recorded for this clonotype. J is TRBJ2-3 and V is TRBV7-9, with 10 nucleotides matching TRBD2. This CDR3 comprises 16 residues. Losses at the gene ends were 1 base for V and 4 bases for J; bases not matched to a gene: 5. Germline V lookup: CDR1 SEHNR, CDR2 FQNEAQ (reference sequence). The CDR3 DNA sequence: TGTGCCAGCAGCTTAGGCCTAGCGGGAGTCTCAGATACGCAGTATTTT. Protein sequence: CASSLGLAGVSDTQYF. Based on the CDR3 plus reference TRBV7-9 and TRBJ2-3, the full variable domain is DTGVSQNPRHKITKRGQNVTFRCDPISEHNRLYWYRQTLGQGPEFLTYFQNEAQLEKSRLLSDRFSAERPKGSFSTLEIQRTEQGDSAMYLCASSLGLAGVSDTQYFGPGTRLTVL.

Worth noting for this clonotype: This may arise from a read error, as a much more abundant clone is one base away. The chain uses TRBV11-2 and TRBJ2-7; tentative D call: TRBD2 (6 bases). This CDR3 has 13 amino acids. Germline V gene data show CDR1 as SGHAT and CDR2 as FQNNGV. This CDR3 is CASKIAGNYEHYF. The CDR3 coding sequence is TGTGCCAGCAAGATTGCGGGGAACTACGAGCACTACTTC.

V is TRBV11-1 and J is TRBJ1-1; D not certain. CDR1 and CDR2 (germline): SGHAT, FQDESV (reference sequence). The CDR3 sequence is 14 residues long. Here the CDR3 DNA reads TGTGTCAGTAGCTTCGGGCAGTGCTACACTGAAGCTTTCTTT. Amino acid sequence: CVSSFGQCYTEAFF.

This chain connects TRBV5-1 to TRBJ1-1, with D possibly matching TRBD1 (6 bases). CDR3 length: 14 residues. Per the germline V gene, CDR1 is SGHRS and CDR2 is YFSETQ. V lost 0 bases to trimming and J lost 11 bases, with 17 bases between them. The CDR3: CASSLEGVRGWAFF. CDR3 DNA sequence: TGCGCCAGCAGCTTGGAGGGGGTGCGCGGTTGGGCTTTCTTT.

This clonotype was seen just once. One end of the junction does not line up with germline, which may come from a read error. The chain is built from TRBV11-3 and TRBJ2-2; maybe TRBD1 (5 bases). Germline V gene data show CDR1 as SGHNT and CDR2 as YENEEA. This CDR3 is built from 15 residues. Written as DNA, the CDR3 is TGTACCAGCAGGTATACAGGACCTTTCTCCGTGGAGCTGTTTTTT. Its translation: CTSRYTGPFSVELFF.

V gene TRBV5-6 combines with J gene TRBJ2-6; no clear D gene. The V end was cut by 7 bases, the J end by 2 bases, with 19 bases between. Per germline, CDR1 SGHDT and CDR2 YYEEEE. CDR3 length: 17 amino acids. CDR3 protein: CASGQDSSFPGANVLTF. CDR3 DNA sequence: TGTGCCAGCGGCCAGGATAGCAGCTTCCCTGGGGCCAACGTCCTGACTTTC.

The chain is built from TRBV12-3 or TRBV12-4 and TRBJ2-5; TRBD2 is a possible D gene (5 bases). This CDR3 contains 11 residues. This CDR3 is CVNRGLETQYF. The CDR3 coding sequence is TGTGTCAACAGAGGGTTGGAGACCCAGTACTTC.

The V gene is TRBV5-1, the J gene TRBJ2-2, with 7 positions matching TRBD1. Germline loops: CDR1 SGHRS, CDR2 YFSETQ. Trimming at V came to 0 bases and at J to 6 bases, leaving 11 bases not matched to a gene. This CDR3 has 17 residues. CDR3 protein: CASSLGRRDRAAGELFF. CDR3 DNA sequence: TGCGCCAGCAGCTTGGGCCGACGGGACAGAGCGGCCGGGGAGCTGTTTTTT.

V and J are TRBV11-2 and TRBJ1-1; D is perhaps TRBD1 (6 bases). The germline gives CDR1 SGHAT, CDR2 FQNNGV. There are 11 residues in the CDR3. The CDR3 reads CAGSLGTEAFF. The CDR3 DNA reads as TGTGCAGGCAGCCTCGGGACAGAAGCTTTCTTT.

The chain combines TRBV6-2 or TRBV6-3 with TRBJ2-7; TRBD2 might be the D (6 bases). Deletions cut 10 bases from V and 5 bases from J, with 24 bases between. Germline values: CDR1 MNHEY, CDR2 SVGEGT. The CDR3 runs to 15 residues. Here the CDR3 reads CANSPFAGTMNEQYF. The CDR3 DNA sequence: TGTGCCAACAGCCCGTTTGCGGGAACCATGAACGAGCAGTACTTC.

The CDR3 reads CASSKVGCRETQYF. The CDR3 region has the DNA TGTGCCAGCAGCAAAGTGGGCTGCCGAGAGACCCAGTACTTC. The chain employs TRBV21-1 and TRBJ2-5. TRBV21-1 is assigned pseudogene status. This CDR3 is built from 14 residues.

This clonotype was recorded many times. V usage is TRBV11-2 and J usage is TRBJ2-2; tentatively, D is TRBD1 (6 bases). This CDR3 contains 14 residues. The germline V gene encodes CDR1 SGHAT and CDR2 FQNNGV. V was trimmed by 5 bases and J by 4 bases, leaving 11 bases between them. CDR3 DNA: TGTGCCAGCAGCCCCCAGGGGAGCACCGGGGAGCTGTTTTTT. As protein: CASSPQGSTGELFF.

Comments on this clonotype: As the CDR3 is not closed by the conserved phenylalanine or tryptophan, this likely results from a read error. V gene TRBV4-3 combines with J gene TRBJ2-1; unclear D gene. The CDR3 extends over 13 amino acids. CDR1 and CDR2 (germline): LGHNA, YSLEER. The CDR3 spells CATSQDAYNEQFY. For the CDR3, the DNA is TGCGCCACCAGCCAAGATGCCTACAATGAGCAGTTCTAC.

With regard to this clonotype: The CDR3 ends on some other residue instead of the conserved phenylalanine or tryptophan, so this is likely a read error. Here the CDR3 reads CARTSGKREETQYV. The CDR3 bases are TGTGCCAGGACTAGCGGGAAAAGGGAAGAGACCCAGTACGTC. This chain joins TRBV6-6 and TRBJ2-5, with 11 bases identical to TRBD2. Trimming cost V 9 bases and J 3 bases; bases outside gene matches: 6. This CDR3 has 14 amino acids. Germline CDR1 and CDR2: MNHNY and SVGAGI (reference sequence).

A note on this clonotype: The CDR3 end shows no conserved phenylalanine or tryptophan, and so a read error is likely. The DNA is left out, because the CDR3 cannot be placed on it with certainty; the CDR3 is given as TCRdb lists it. The chain carries TRBV12-3 or TRBV12-4 and TRBJ1-1; TRBD1 is taken as the D call from the table, unchecked against the DNA. The CDR3 is 14 residues long, counting both termini. Here the CDR3 reads CASSRGHKNTESFL.

This clonotype was recorded once. The rearrangement joins TRBV6-6 to TRBJ2-1; perhaps TRBD2 as D (6 bases). This CDR3 comprises 17 residues. Germline V gene sequence: CDR1 MNHNY, CDR2 SVGAGI (reference sequence). The germline V and J ends were trimmed by 4 bases and 7 bases, with 23 bases remaining between them. CDR3 nucleotides: TGTGCCAGCAGTTTCTGGTCCCCCGGGGGAACTACGAATGAGCAGTTCTTC. This translates into CASSFWSPGGTTNEQFF.

Comments on this clonotype: One junction end does not reproduce the germline sequence, and a read error may be involved. The chain has TRBV5-6 and TRBJ2-2; no clear D. The CDR3 length is 14 residues. Germline V gene data show CDR1 as SGHDT and CDR2 as YYEEEE. The CDR3: CGSLAPRVTGELFF. The DNA of the CDR3 is TGTGGCAGCTTGGCACCCAGAGTCACCGGGGAGCTGTTTTTT.

Remarks on this clonotype: At one of its ends the junction is not consistent with the germline gene, which may arise from a read error. The V and J genes are TRBV6-1 and TRBJ2-1; tentatively, D is TRBD1 or TRBD2 (6 bases each). The length of the CDR3 is 13 residues. From germline, CDR1 is MNHNS and CDR2 SASEGT. The CDR3 sequence: CVSRQEGLPEQFF. The CDR3 coding sequence is TGTGTCAGCAGACAGGAGGGTCTCCCTGAGCAGTTCTTC.